The 16 T cell receptor beta chains in this list originate from one sample, sequenced in a study of blood T cell repertoires in COVID-19. Method: immunoSEQ multiplex PCR; TCRdb's copy keeps in-frame clones and lacks some. The data show 150,000 to 200,000 clones, with about 86% seen just once and 5.5% to 8% held by the top ten. The specimen sequenced was peripheral blood. The receptors were sampled from a man aged 50-60 years with active or convalescent COVID-19.

The chain uses TRBV9 and TRBJ1-2; D not resolved. This CDR3 has 15 residues. Trimming took off 2 bases at V and 4 bases at J, with 15 bases between the two ends. The germline gives CDR1 SGDLS, CDR2 YYNGEE. CDR3 amino acids: CASSVETGRFYGYTF. DNA for the CDR3: TGTGCCAGCAGCGTTGAGACCGGGAGGTTCTATGGCTACACCTTC.

The chain joins TRBV5-4 to TRBJ2-1; D unclear. Germline V gene sequence: CDR1 SGHNT, CDR2 YYREEE (reference sequence). The CDR3 runs to 15 residues. Between the trimmed V and J ends, which lost 0 bases and 0 bases, there was a span of 7 bases. The CDR3 reads CASSLDSSSYNEQFF. In nucleotides, the CDR3 is TGTGCCAGCAGCTTGGATTCTAGCTCCTACAATGAGCAGTTCTTC.

The V gene is TRBV19, the J gene TRBJ2-4; possibly TRBD1 for D (5 bases). Trimming left V 5 bases short and J 0 bases short, with 8 bases between. CDR3 length equals 14 residues. Per germline, CDR1 LNHDA and CDR2 SQIVND (reference sequence). CDR3: CASSQTVAKNIQYF. Here the CDR3 DNA reads TGTGCCAGTAGTCAGACAGTAGCCAAAAACATTCAGTACTTC.

This clone was found once. The rearrangement links TRBV15 to TRBJ2-5, with unresolved D. CDR3 length: 13 amino acids. Germline V gene sequence: CDR1 LNHNV, CDR2 YYDKDF (reference sequence). V gave up 5 bases and J gave up 3 bases, with 10 bases separating them. The CDR3 reads CATSVQLEETQYF. In nucleotides, the CDR3 is TGTGCCACCAGCGTACAGTTAGAAGAGACCCAGTACTTC. Together with reference TRBV15 and TRBJ2-5, the CDR3 gives the full variable domain: DAMVIQNPRYQVTQFGKPVTLSCSQTLNHNVMYWYQQKSSQAPKLLFHYYDKDFNNEADTPDNFQSRRPNTSFCFLDIRSPGLGDTAMYLCATSVQLEETQYFGPGTRLLVL.

Comment on this clone: This sample also contains other DNA sequences that code for the same CDR3. The chain joins TRBV18 to TRBJ2-1, with D unresolved. Germline loops: CDR1 KGHSH, CDR2 LQKENI. The CDR3 is 13 amino acids. Trimming cost V 3 bases and J 1 base, with 4 bases left between them. The CDR3 nucleotides read TGTGCCAGCTCACCTTCATCCTACAATGAGCAGTTCTTC. Its translation is CASSPSSYNEQFF.

The chain has TRBV11-3 and TRBJ2-7; possible D gene TRBD2, 7 bases. The V gene's germline CDR1 is SGHNT and CDR2 YENEEA. Trimming took 3 bases from V and 2 from J, leaving 20 bases between them. The CDR3 has 17 residues. This chain's CDR3 is CASSFFRGGTSPYEQYF. The CDR3 DNA is TGTGCCAGCAGCTTTTTTAGGGGGGGGACGTCACCCTACGAGCAGTACTTC.

The chain recombines TRBV5-6 with TRBJ1-1; D remains ambiguous. Germline CDR1 SGHDT, CDR2 YYEEEE. The ends were cut back, 0 bases at V and 1 base at J, with 7 bases in the middle. This CDR3 is 14 amino acids long. This chain's CDR3 is CASSLGARNTEAFF. CDR3 coding DNA: TGTGCCAGCAGCTTGGGGGCCAGGAACACTGAAGCTTTCTTT. The entire variable domain, with the rest obtained from reference TRBV5-6 and TRBJ1-1, is as follows: DAGVTQSPTHLIKTRGQQVTLRCSPKSGHDTVSWYQQALGQGPQFIFQYYEEEERQRGNFPDRFSGHQFPNYSSELNVNALLLGDSALYLCASSLGARNTEAFFGQGTRLTVV.

V gene TRBV29-1 combines with J gene TRBJ1-4, with D possibly TRBD1 on 6 matching bases. There are 14 residues in the CDR3. The V and J ends lost 6 bases and 6 bases respectively, with 17 bases between them. In germline, CDR1 is SQVTM, CDR2 ANQGSEA. CDR3 residues: CSVGAMGLDEKLFF. Written as DNA, the CDR3 is TGCAGCGTGGGGGCGATGGGGCTCGATGAAAAACTGTTTTTT.

V and J are TRBV30 and TRBJ1-2; tentatively, D is TRBD1 (6 bases). CDR1 GTSNPN and CDR2 SVGIG come from the germline V gene (reference sequence). The CDR3 totals 15 residues. Deletions cut 3 bases from V and 6 bases from J, with 20 bases between. CDR3: CAWRARGTTTHGYTF. For the CDR3, the DNA is TGTGCCTGGAGGGCTAGGGGGACTACTACTCATGGCTACACCTTC.

The rearrangement uses TRBV7-2 and TRBJ1-1; maybe TRBD1 (6 bases). The CDR3 contains 12 residues. Germline CDR1 and CDR2: SGHTA and FQGNSA. With 2 bases removed from V and 11 bases from J, the gap between germline ends came to 12 bases. DNA of the CDR3: TGTGCCAGCAGCTTAAGGCAGGGGTATGCTTTCTTT. It encodes CASSLRQGYAFF. The full variable domain, in which reference TRBV7-2 and TRBJ1-1 provide the parts outside the CDR3, is GAGVSQSPSNKVTEKGKDVELRCDPISGHTALYWYRQSLGQGLEFLIYFQGNSAPDKSGLPSDRFSAERTGGSVSTLTIQRTQQEDSAVYLCASSLRQGYAFFGQGTRLTVV.

The chain carries TRBV11-2 and TRBJ2-7; TRBD2 agrees at 8 bases. CDR3 length: 14 amino acids. Trimming took 9 bases from V and 3 from J; bases not matched to a gene: 10. Looked up from germline, CDR1 is SGHAT and CDR2 is FQNNGV. DNA of the CDR3: TGTGCCAGTACCCGTAACAGCGGGAGCTACGAGCAGTACTTC. Its translation is CASTRNSGSYEQYF.

The chain uses TRBV6-5 and TRBJ2-3; D possibly corresponds to TRBD2 (6 bases). The germline V gene encodes CDR1 MNHEY and CDR2 SVGAGI. This CDR3 region has 13 residues. Trimming cost V 2 bases and J 6 bases, with 9 bases left between them. CDR3 sequence (DNA): TGTGCCAGCAGTTACGGGCTAGCGGATACGCAGTATTTT. It is translated as CASSYGLADTQYF.

The chain recombines TRBV5-1 with TRBJ2-7; a possible D gene is TRBD2 (6 bases). CDR3 length: 16 residues. The germline V gene encodes CDR1 SGHRS and CDR2 YFSETQ. Trimming shortened V by 2 bases and J by 0 bases, and 15 bases separated the two germline ends. CDR3 DNA: TGCGCCAGCAGCTTCGGAGGGACGGTGGACTCCTACGAGCAGTACTTC. Translation: CASSFGGTVDSYEQYF.

This clone was recorded once. The V gene is TRBV7-8, the J gene TRBJ2-1, with 7 bases aligning to TRBD2. J was trimmed by 5 bases and V by 2 bases; bases with no gene match: 15. The CDR3 loop spans 18 amino acids. The V gene's germline CDR1 is SGHVS and CDR2 FQNEAQ. The CDR3 nucleotides read TGTGCCAGCAGCTTATATGCTCCTAAGGGGAGGGGTCACAATGAGCAGTTCTTC. Translating it yields CASSLYAPKGRGHNEQFF.

The chain employs TRBV4-1 and TRBJ1-5, with 8 bases lining up with TRBD1. Germline assignment: CDR1 MGHRA and CDR2 YSYEKL. The junction had 4 bases not matched to a gene; V was cut back by 1 base and J by 5 bases. The CDR3 is 15 amino acids. The CDR3 coding sequence is TGCGCCAGCAGCCAAGTCGGACAGGGTCATCAGCCCCAGCATTTT. It is translated as CASSQVGQGHQPQHF.

V is TRBV6-2 or TRBV6-3 and J is TRBJ2-2, with D possibly TRBD2 on 6 matching bases. Germline CDR1 is MNHEY and CDR2 is SVGEGT. V was clipped by 5 bases and J by 3 bases, with 13 bases between them. CDR3 length: 15 residues. CDR3 nucleotides: TGTGCCAGCAGTCCCGGGGGTTCTCACACCGGGGAGCTGTTTTTT. The encoded protein is CASSPGGSHTGELFF.